Listed here are 8 T cell receptor beta chains from one sample, sequenced in a study of blood T cell repertoires in COVID-19. Sequenced by immunoSEQ multiplex PCR; TCRdb stores in-frame clones only, minus some. The sample includes under 450,000 clones, around 89% seen only once; the top ten take around 12%. Sequencing was done on a sample of peripheral blood. The origin of the receptors is a woman between 45 and 65 years old with COVID-19, enrolled during active disease.

This chain uses TRBV30 with TRBJ2-3, with TRBD2 identical over 9 bases. The CDR3 sequence is 13 residues long. Germline CDR1 is GTSNPN and CDR2 is SVGIG (reference sequence). J was trimmed by 8 bases and V by 3 bases; bases with no gene match: 6. Here the CDR3 DNA reads TGTGCCTGGAGATTAAGCGGGGGGTCTACGCAGTATTTT. This sequence encodes CAWRLSGGSTQYF.

The chain couples TRBV10-3 to TRBJ2-3; D might be TRBD1 (6 bases). Trimming shortened V by 6 bases and J by 5 bases, and 15 bases separated the two germline ends. Germline CDR1 reads ENHRY; CDR2 reads SYGVKD. This CDR3 is 14 amino acids long. This chain's CDR3 is CAIRQGREGDTQYF. The CDR3 coding sequence is TGTGCCATCAGGCAGGGGAGAGAAGGAGATACGCAGTATTTT.

The gene calls are TRBV3-1 (or the pseudogene TRBV3-2) and TRBJ1-2; the D gene is possibly TRBD1 (6 bases). This CDR3 region has 16 residues. V shed 5 bases and J shed 6 bases, with 22 bases lying between them. CDR1 is LGHDT, CDR2 YNNKEL, per germline (reference sequence). The CDR3 here is CASSSYPSTGADGYTF. Here the CDR3 DNA reads TGTGCCAGCAGCTCCTACCCCTCGACAGGAGCAGATGGCTACACCTTC.

The sample holds a few counts of this clone. The CDR3 DNA reads TGTGCCAGCTCACCTCGCAGGGAGGGGGAGGCTTTCTTT. Protein product: CASSPRREGEAFF. This chain connects TRBV18 to TRBJ1-1, with D perhaps TRBD1 (6 bases). V was shortened by 3 bases and J by 11 bases, with 16 bases between the two germline ends. CDR3 length: 13 residues. The germline V gene has CDR1 KGHSH and CDR2 LQKENI.

The chain combines TRBV9 with TRBJ1-2, with D perhaps matching TRBD1 (5 bases). The CDR3 consists of 14 residues. CDR1 SGDLS and CDR2 YYNGEE come from the germline V gene. Trimming pared 3 bases from V and 4 bases from J, leaving 13 bases between. The DNA of the CDR3 is TGTGCCAGCAGCGCCGCTCAGGGCAGCTATGGCTACACCTTC. Protein: CASSAAQGSYGYTF.

The CDR3 DNA is TGTGCCAGCAGTCCTTGGGGACAGGCCGGGGAGCTGTTTTTT. It encodes CASSPWGQAGELFF. This sequence joins TRBV7-8 and TRBJ2-2; 8 bases align to TRBD1. V gave up 6 bases and J gave up 6 bases; unmatched junction bases: 6. CDR1 SGHVS and CDR2 FQNEAQ come from the germline V gene. The CDR3 is 14 amino acids.

V is TRBV10-1 and J is TRBJ2-7; 7 bases match TRBD2. CDR3 size: 15 residues. The junction had 8 bases not matched to a gene; V was cut back by 2 bases and J by 4 bases. Germline V gives CDR1 WNHNN, CDR2 SYGVQD (reference sequence). The CDR3 DNA reads TGCGCCAGCAGTGAGGGCCGCGGGGGAGGATACGAGCAGTACTTC. It is translated as CASSEGRGGGYEQYF.

V gene TRBV30 combines with J gene TRBJ2-5; maybe TRBD2 (7 bases). Trimming stripped 8 bases from V and 4 bases from J, with 17 bases between. Germline V gene lookup returns CDR1 GTSNPN and CDR2 SVGIG (reference sequence). CDR3 size: 13 residues. The CDR3 DNA is TGTGCCGGGGCTCTACGGGGGGCAGAGACCCAGTACTTC. Translating it yields CAGALRGAETQYF. Looking up the rest from reference TRBV30 and TRBJ2-5 gives the full variable domain: SQTIHQWPATLVQPVGSPLSLECTVEGTSNPNLYWYRQAAGRGLQLLFYSVGIGQISSEVPQNLSASRPQDRQFILSSKKLLLSDSGFYLCAGALRGAETQYFGPGTRLLVL.